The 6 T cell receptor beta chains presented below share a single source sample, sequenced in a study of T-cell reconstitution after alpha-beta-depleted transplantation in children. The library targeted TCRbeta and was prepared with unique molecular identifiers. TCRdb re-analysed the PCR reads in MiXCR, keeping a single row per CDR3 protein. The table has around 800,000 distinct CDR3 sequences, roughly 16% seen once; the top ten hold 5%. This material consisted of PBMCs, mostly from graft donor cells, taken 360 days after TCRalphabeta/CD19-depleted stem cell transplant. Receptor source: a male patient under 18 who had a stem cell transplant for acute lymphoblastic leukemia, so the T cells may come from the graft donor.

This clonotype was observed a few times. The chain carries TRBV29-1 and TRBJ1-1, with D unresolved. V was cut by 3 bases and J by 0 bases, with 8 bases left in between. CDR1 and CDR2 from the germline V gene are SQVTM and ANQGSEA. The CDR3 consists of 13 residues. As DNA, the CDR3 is TGCAGCGTTGACCGGATCTTGAACACTGAAGCTTTCTTT. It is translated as CSVDRILNTEAFF.

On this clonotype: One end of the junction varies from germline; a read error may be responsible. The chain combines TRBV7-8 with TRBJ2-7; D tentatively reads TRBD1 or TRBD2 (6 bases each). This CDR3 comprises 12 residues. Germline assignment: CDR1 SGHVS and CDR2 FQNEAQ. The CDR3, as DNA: TGTGCCAGCAGCTTAGAGAGGGGGGAGCGGTACTTC. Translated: CASSLERGERYF. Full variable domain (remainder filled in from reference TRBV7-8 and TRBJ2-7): GAGVSQSPRYKVAKRGQDVALRCDPISGHVSLFWYQQALGQGPEFLTYFQNEAQLDKSGLPSDRFFAERPEGSVSTLKIQRTQQEDSAVYLCASSLERGERYFGPGTRLTVT.

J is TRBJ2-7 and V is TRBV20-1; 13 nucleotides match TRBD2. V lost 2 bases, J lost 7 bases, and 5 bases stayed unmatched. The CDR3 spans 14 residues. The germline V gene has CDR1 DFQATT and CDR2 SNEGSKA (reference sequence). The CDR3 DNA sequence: TGCAGTGCTAGAACTAGCGGGAGGGCGGGGGAGCAGTACTTC. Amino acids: CSARTSGRAGEQYF.

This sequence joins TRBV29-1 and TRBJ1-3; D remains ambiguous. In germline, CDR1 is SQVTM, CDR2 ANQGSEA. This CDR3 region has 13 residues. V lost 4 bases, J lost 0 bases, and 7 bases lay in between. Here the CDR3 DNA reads TGCAGCGTTGTAAGAAGCTCTGGAAACACCATATATTTT. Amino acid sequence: CSVVRSSGNTIYF.

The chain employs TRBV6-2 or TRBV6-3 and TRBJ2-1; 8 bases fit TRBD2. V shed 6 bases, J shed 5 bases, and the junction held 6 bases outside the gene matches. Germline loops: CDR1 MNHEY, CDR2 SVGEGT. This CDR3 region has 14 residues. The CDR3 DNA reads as TGTGCCAGCAGAACCGGGACTAGAAACAATGAGCAGTTCTTC. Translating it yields CASRTGTRNNEQFF.

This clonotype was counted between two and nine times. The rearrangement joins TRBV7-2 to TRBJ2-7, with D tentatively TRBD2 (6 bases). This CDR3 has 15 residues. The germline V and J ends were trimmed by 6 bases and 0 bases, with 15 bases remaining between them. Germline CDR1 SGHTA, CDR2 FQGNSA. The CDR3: CASRKTSSRSYEQYF. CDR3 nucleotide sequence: TGTGCCAGCAGAAAAACTAGCTCCCGCTCCTACGAGCAGTACTTC. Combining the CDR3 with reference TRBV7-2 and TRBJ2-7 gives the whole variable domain GAGVSQSPSNKVTEKGKDVELRCDPISGHTALYWYRQSLGQGLEFLIYFQGNSAPDKSGLPSDRFSAERTGGSVSTLTIQRTQQEDSAVYLCASRKTSSRSYEQYFGPGTRLTVT.